This T cell receptor (beta chain) was sequenced during a study of blood T cell repertoires in COVID-19 (dated by TCRdb to 2020 to 2022). Regarding the research as a whole: Samples covering the acute and convalescent phases of COVID-19 were provided by collaborators in the United States, Italy and Spain. A freely available public database, intended as a resource for researchers studying the immune response to SARS-CoV-2, is where the repertoires were released. A de-identified subject ID, COVID-19 status, age in years and sex were almost always included in the sample metadata. The prospective study material was composed of cDNA or gDNA derived from T cells, B-cell-depleted T cells, or PBMCs. The dataset comprised deeply sampled blood TCRbeta repertoires from subjects exposed to, actively infected with, or recovered from COVID-19. Where available, HLA class I and class II types were obtained from metadata supplied by the sample provider rather than from assay-based typing. The samples were drawn from two sources: the first 160 participants of the ongoing ImmuneRACE study, and 1,254 subjects contributed by 6 global collaborators.

Of note for this clone: Its cognate antigen has yet to be identified. No much larger clonotype is one base removed from it; base qualities were not supplied.

Deletion took 0 bases off V and 2 bases off J, with a span of 11 bases between the germline ends. CDR1 and CDR2, per the germline V gene, are LGHNA and YSLEER. The cysteine opens and the phenylalanine closes a CDR3 of 15 amino acids. Just the 45-base CDR3 DNA is kept, in frame starting at base 1. TCRbeta CDR3 regions were amplified from genomic DNA using the immunoSEQ Assay, a bias-controlled multiplex PCR. The original pipeline was this. Within the assay, amplification of reference gene primers was used to estimate how many nucleated cells each sample contained. To quantify the absolute abundance of each unique TCRbeta CDR3 rearrangement, sequence reads were collapsed and filtered. For each sample, productive Simpson clonality was calculated as the square root of Simpson's diversity index over productive rearrangements. TCRdb holds this immuneACCESS table with in-frame rearrangements only. Some clones are missing; in checked studies, unresolved V genes explain under half, and the rest has no known cause. The D gene and trimming were derived from the DNA, and the V and J assignments and clone size from that table. In all, the sample holds roughly 100,000 clones, and approximately 92% of those were seen once. Less than 2% of the sample comes from the top ten.

The investigation overall reported the following: The quantity of clinical and demographic metadata differed by source and by participant and was supplied without curation.

At one collaborating source in Seattle, patients were enrolled during active infection and were followed longitudinally through the course of disease. The collaborating institutions used their own protocols to collect whole blood in K2EDTA tubes. Collaborator samples were shipped for TCRbeta analysis as frozen whole blood, isolated PBMCs, or DNA extracted from either sample type. The chain is encoded by TRBV4-3 joined to TRBJ2-7; TRBD2 is a weak D gene call, 5 bases matching. The TCR sequence derives from a woman between 45 and 60 years old with COVID-19, enrolled during active disease. The source material was peripheral blood. The nucleotide sequence reads as follows: TGCGCCAGCAGCCAAGATAAGAGCGGAGCCTACGAGCAGTACTTC. It is translated as CASSQDKSGAYEQYF.